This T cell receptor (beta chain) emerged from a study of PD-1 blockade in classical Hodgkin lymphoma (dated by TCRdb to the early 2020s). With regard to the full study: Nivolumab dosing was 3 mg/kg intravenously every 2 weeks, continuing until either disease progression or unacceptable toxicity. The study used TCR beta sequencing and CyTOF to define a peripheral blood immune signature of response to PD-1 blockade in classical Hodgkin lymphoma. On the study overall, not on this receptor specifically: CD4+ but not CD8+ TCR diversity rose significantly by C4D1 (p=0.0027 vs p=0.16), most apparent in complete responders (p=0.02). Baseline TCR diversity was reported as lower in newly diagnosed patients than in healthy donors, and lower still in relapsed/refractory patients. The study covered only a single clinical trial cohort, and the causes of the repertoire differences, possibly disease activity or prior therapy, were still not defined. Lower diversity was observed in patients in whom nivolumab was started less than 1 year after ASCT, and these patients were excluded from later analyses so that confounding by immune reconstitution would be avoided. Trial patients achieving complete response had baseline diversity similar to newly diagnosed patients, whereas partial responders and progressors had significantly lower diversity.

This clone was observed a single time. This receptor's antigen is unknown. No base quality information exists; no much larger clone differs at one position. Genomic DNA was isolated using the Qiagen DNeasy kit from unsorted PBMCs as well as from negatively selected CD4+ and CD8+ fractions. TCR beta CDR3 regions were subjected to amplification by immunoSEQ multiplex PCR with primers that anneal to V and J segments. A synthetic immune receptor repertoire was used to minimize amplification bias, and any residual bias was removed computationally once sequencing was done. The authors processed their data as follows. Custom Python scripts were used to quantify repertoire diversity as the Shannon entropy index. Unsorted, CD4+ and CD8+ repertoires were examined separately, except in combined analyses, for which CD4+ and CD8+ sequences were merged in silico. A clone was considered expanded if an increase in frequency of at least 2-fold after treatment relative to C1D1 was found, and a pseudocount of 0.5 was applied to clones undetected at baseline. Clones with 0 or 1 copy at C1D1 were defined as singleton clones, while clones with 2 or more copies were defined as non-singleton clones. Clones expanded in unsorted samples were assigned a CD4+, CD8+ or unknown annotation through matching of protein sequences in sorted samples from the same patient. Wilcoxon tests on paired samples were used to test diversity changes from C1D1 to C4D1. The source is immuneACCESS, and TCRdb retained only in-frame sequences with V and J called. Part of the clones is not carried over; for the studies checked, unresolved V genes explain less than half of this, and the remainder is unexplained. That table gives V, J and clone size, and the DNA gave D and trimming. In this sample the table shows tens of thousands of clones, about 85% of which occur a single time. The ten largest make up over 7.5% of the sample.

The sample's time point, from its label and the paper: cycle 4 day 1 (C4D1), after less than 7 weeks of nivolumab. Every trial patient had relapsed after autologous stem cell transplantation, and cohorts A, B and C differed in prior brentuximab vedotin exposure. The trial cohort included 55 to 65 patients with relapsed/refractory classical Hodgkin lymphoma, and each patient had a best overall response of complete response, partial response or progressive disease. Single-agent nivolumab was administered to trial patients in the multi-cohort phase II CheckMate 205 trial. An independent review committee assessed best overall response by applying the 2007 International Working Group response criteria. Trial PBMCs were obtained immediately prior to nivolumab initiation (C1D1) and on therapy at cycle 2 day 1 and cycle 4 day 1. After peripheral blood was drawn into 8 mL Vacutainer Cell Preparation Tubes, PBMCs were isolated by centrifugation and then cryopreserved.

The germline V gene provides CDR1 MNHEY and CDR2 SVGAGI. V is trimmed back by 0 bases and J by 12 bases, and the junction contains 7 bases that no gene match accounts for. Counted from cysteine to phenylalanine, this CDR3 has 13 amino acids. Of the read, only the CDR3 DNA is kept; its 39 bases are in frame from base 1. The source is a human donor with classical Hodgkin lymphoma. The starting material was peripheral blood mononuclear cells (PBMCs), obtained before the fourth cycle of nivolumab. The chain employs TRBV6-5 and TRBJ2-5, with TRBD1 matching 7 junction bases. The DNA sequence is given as TGTGCCAGCAGTTACTCGCAGGGGGTTGAGGAGTACTTC. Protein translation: CASSYSQGVEEYF.